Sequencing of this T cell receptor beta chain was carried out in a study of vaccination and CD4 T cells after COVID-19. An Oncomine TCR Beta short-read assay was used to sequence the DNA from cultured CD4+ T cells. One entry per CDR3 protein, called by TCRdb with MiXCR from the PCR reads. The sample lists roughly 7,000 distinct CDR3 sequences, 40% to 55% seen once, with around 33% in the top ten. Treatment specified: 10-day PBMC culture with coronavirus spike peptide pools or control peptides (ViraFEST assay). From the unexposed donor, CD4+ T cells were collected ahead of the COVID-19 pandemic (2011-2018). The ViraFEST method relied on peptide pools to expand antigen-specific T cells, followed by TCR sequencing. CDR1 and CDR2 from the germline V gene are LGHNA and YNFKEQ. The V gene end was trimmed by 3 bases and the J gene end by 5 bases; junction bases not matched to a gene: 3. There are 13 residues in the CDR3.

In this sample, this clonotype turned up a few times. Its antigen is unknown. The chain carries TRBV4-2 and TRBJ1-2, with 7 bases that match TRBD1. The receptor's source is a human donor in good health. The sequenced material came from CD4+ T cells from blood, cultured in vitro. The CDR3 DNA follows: TGTGCCAGCAGCCAGCCGGGACAGTATGGCTACACCTTC. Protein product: CASSQPGQYGYTF.